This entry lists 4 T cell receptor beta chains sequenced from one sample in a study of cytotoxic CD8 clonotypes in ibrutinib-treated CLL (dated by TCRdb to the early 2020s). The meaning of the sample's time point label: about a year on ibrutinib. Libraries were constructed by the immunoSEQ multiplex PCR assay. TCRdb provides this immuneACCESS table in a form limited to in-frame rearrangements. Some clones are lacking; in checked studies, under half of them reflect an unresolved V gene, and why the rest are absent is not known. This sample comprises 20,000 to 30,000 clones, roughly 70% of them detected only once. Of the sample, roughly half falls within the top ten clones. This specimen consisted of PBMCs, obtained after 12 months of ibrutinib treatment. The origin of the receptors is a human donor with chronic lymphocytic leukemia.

CDR3 sequence reads: CASSPLADKETQYF. The CDR3 DNA is TGTGCCAGCAGCCCCCTTGCAGACAAAGAGACCCAGTACTTC. V and J are TRBV9 and TRBJ2-5; no clear D. The germline V gene encodes CDR1 SGDLS and CDR2 YYNGEE. V dropped 4 bases and J dropped 3 bases, with 13 bases sitting between them. There are 14 residues in the CDR3.

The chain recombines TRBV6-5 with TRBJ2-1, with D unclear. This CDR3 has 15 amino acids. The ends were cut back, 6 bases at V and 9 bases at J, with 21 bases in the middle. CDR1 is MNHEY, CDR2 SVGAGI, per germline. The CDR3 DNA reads TGTGCCAGCAGCCCTTTGGTGGGCGATTATATTGAGCAGTTCTTC. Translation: CASSPLVGDYIEQFF.

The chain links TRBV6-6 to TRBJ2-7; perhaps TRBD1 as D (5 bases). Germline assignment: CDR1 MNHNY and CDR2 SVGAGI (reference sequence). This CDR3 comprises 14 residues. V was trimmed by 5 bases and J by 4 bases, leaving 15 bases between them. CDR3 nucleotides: TGTGCCAGCAGTGCCTCCGGGCAGGGTTACGAGCAGTACTTC. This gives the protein CASSASGQGYEQYF.

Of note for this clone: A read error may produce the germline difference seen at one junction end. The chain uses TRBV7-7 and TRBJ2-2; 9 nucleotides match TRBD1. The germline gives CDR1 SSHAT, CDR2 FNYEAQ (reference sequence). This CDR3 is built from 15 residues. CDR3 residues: CASSPGQGGAGELFF. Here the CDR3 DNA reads TGTGCTAGCAGCCCGGGACAGGGAGGGGCCGGGGAGCTGTTTTTT.